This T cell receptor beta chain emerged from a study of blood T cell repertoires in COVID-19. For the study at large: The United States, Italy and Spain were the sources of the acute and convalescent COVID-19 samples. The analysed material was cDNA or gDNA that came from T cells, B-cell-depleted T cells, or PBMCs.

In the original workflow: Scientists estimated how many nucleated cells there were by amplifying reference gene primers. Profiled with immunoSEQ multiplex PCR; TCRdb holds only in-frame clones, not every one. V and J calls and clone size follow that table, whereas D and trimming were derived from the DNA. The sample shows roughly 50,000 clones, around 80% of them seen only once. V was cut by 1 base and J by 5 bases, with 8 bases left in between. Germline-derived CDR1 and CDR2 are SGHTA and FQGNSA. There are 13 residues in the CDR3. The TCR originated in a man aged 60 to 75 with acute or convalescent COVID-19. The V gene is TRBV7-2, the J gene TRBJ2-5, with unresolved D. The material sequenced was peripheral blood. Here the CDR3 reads CASSLGGQETQYF. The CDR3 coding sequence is TGTGCCAGCAGCTTAGGAGGTCAGGAGACCCAGTACTTC.